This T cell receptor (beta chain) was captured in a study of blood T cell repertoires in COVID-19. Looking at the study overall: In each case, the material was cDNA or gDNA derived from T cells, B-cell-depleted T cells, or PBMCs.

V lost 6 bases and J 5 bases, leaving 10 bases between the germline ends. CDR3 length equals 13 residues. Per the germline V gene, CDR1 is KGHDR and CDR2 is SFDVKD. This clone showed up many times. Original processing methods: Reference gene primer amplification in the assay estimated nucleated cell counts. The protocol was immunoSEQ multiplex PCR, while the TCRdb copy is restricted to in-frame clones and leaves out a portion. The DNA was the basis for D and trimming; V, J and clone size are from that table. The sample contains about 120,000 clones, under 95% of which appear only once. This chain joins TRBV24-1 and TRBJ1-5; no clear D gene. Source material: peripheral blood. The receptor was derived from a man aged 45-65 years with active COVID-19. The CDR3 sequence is CATSFGSHQPQHF. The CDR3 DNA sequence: TGTGCCACCAGTTTCGGGTCTCATCAGCCCCAGCATTTT.